This entry concerns a single TCR beta chain. These data originate in a study of blood T cell repertoires in COVID-19. Across the study: Acute-phase and convalescent COVID-19 samples originated in the United States, Italy and Spain. T cells, B-cell-depleted T cells, or PBMCs provided the cDNA or gDNA that served as material.

V was cut by 4 bases and J by 7 bases, with 11 bases left in between. Germline V lookup: CDR1 MGHDK, CDR2 SYGVNS. This CDR3 is built from 12 residues. In the original analysis: Using reference gene primer amplification, nucleated cell counts were estimated. Assay: immunoSEQ multiplex PCR; the TCRdb copy retains only in-frame clones and omits some. Clonal size and the V and J genes are those of that table, whereas D and trimming came from the DNA. The repertoire has over 150,000 clones, around 84% of them found once; the top ten carry 5.5% to 8%. The J gene is TRBJ2-7, the V gene TRBV25-1, with a possible D match to TRBD2 (5 bases). The source is a man in his fifties or sixties with active or convalescent COVID-19. Input material: peripheral blood. The CDR3 nucleotides are TGTGCCAGCAGTGTTCCCAGCGGAGAGCAGTACTTC. It specifies CASSVPSGEQYF.